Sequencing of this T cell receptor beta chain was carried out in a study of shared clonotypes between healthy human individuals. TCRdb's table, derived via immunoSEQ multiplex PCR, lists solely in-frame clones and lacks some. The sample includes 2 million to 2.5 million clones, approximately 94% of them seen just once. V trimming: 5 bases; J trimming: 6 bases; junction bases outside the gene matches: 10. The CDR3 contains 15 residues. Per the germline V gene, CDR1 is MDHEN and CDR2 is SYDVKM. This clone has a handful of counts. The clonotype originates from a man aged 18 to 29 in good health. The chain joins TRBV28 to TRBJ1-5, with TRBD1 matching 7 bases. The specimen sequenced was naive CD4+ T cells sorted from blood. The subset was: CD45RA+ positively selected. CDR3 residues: CASSPPTGMGQPQHF. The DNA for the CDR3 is TGTGCCAGCAGTCCCCCGACAGGGATGGGTCAGCCCCAGCATTTT.